This T cell receptor (beta chain) comes out of a study of technical replicates of blood from a handful of donors. There are 16 residues in the CDR3. Germline V gene lookup returns CDR1 MDHEN and CDR2 SYDVKM. With V trimmed by 4 bases and J by 6 bases, 7 bases remained unmatched. Clones were sequenced by immunoSEQ multiplex PCR, and TCRdb holds only the in-frame ones, with some missing. This sample has 9,000 to 15,000 clones, with almost 95% found just once. The rearrangement links TRBV28 to TRBJ2-1; the match to TRBD2 covers 12 bases. The sample consisted of PBMCs. This clonotype originated in a human donor in good health. The CDR3 loop reads CASSSRTSGIGNEQFF. DNA of the CDR3: TGTGCCAGCAGTTCTCGGACTAGCGGGATTGGCAATGAGCAGTTCTTC.